The 28 T cell receptor beta chains reported below all come from one sample, sequenced in a study of cytomegalovirus exposure and HLA in healthy donors. With 60 Vbeta and 13 Jbeta primers, the PCR was carried out. The table came from immunoSEQ multiplex PCR; TCRdb's copy has only in-frame clones and leaves some out. The table shows about 200,000 clones, with 79% occurring only once. Sequencing was done on a sample of PBMCs. The source is a girl between 10 and 17 years old in good health and CMV-seropositive.

The rearrangement uses TRBV15 and TRBJ2-1; D not resolved. The germline V and J ends were trimmed by 4 bases and 1 base, with 11 bases remaining between them. Germline loops: CDR1 LNHNV, CDR2 YYDKDF (reference sequence). The CDR3 sequence is 15 residues long. CDR3 sequence: CATSTVVESYNEQFF. In DNA, the CDR3 is TGTGCCACCAGCACCGTGGTAGAGTCCTACAATGAGCAGTTCTTC.

V gene TRBV18 combines with J gene TRBJ2-3; no reliable D call. CDR3 length equals 16 residues. Germline V gene data show CDR1 as KGHSH and CDR2 as LQKENI. The V end lost 2 bases, the J end lost 0 bases, and 12 bases lay between the germline ends. DNA for the CDR3: TGTGCCAGCTCACCATGGTCCACTCCTAGCACAGATACGCAGTATTTT. Protein: CASSPWSTPSTDTQYF.

The chain recombines TRBV9 with TRBJ2-2; D unclear. Trimming removed 0 bases from V and 2 bases from J, with 8 bases in between. The germline V gene encodes CDR1 SGDLS and CDR2 YYNGEE. This CDR3 comprises 15 residues. For the CDR3, the DNA is TGTGCCAGCAGCGTAGGACAAACTAACACCGGGGAGCTGTTTTTT. It translates to CASSVGQTNTGELFF.

The genes are TRBV30 and TRBJ2-7; D remains ambiguous. CDR3 size: 12 residues. The germline V gene has CDR1 GTSNPN and CDR2 SVGIG (reference sequence). Trimming cost V 3 bases and J 3 bases, with 9 bases left between them. The CDR3 spells CAWSAFYYEQYF. DNA for the CDR3: TGTGCCTGGAGCGCCTTCTACTACGAGCAGTACTTC.

The rearrangement joins TRBV7-2 to TRBJ2-2, with TRBD2 identical over 11 bases. This CDR3 spans 19 amino acids. V lost 5 bases and J lost 4; bases outside the gene matches: 15. The germline gives CDR1 SGHTA, CDR2 FQGNSA. CDR3 loop: CASSRFGVAGGPGTGELFF. CDR3 in DNA: TGTGCCAGCAGCCGCTTTGGGGTAGCGGGGGGGCCCGGCACCGGGGAGCTGTTTTTT.

A note on this clone: A read error may account for a junction end that differs from germline. This chain links TRBV6-5 with TRBJ2-7; the match to TRBD2 covers 12 bases. This CDR3 comprises 15 residues. The germline CDR1 and CDR2 sequences are MNHEY and SVGAGI. DNA of the CDR3: TGTGCCTGCAGAGAACTAGCGGGGGGCTCCTACGAGCAGTACTTC. This sequence encodes CACRELAGGSYEQYF.

This clone was seen only a few times. The V and J genes are TRBV30 and TRBJ2-5, with D perhaps matching TRBD1 (6 bases). CDR3 size: 13 residues. Per germline, CDR1 GTSNPN and CDR2 SVGIG (reference sequence). Trimming removed 4 bases at V and 0 bases at J, with 9 bases between. The CDR3: CAWTGQHQETQYF. CDR3 sequence (DNA): TGTGCCTGGACCGGACAGCACCAAGAGACCCAGTACTTC.

This clone was detected a few times. This rearrangement joins TRBV11-2 to TRBJ2-5; 12 nucleotides align to TRBD2. Germline V gene data show CDR1 as SGHAT and CDR2 as FQNNGV. J lost 5 bases, V lost 3 bases, and 13 bases had no gene match. The CDR3 spans 18 residues. The chain's CDR3 is CASSFRLAGGPLGETQYF. The CDR3 DNA is TGTGCCAGCAGCTTCCGCCTAGCGGGGGGGCCATTAGGCGAGACCCAGTACTTC.

V usage is TRBV25-1 and J usage is TRBJ2-5, with TRBD1 matching 7 bases. Germline lookup yields CDR1 MGHDK and CDR2 SYGVNS. The CDR3 has 15 amino acids. V was pared by 5 bases and J by 7 bases, with 13 bases of the junction left unmatched. The CDR3 here is CASSTHIQGSATQYF. The CDR3 DNA reads TGTGCCAGCAGTACACACATACAGGGGTCGGCGACCCAGTACTTC.

The V gene is TRBV7-9, the J gene TRBJ2-5; D is perhaps TRBD1 (6 bases). Germline V lookup: CDR1 SEHNR, CDR2 FQNEAQ (reference sequence). V lost 4 bases and J lost 2, with 8 bases in between. This CDR3 is 13 amino acids long. For the CDR3, the DNA is TGTGCCAGCAGCTCAGGACAGCAAGAGACCCAGTACTTC. Its translation: CASSSGQQETQYF.

A single count supports this clone. The chain couples TRBV7-8 to TRBJ2-3; 12 bases match TRBD2. The CDR3 covers 18 residues. With V trimmed by 5 bases and J by 2 bases, 11 bases remained unmatched. The germline V gene encodes CDR1 SGHVS and CDR2 FQNEAQ. In nucleotides, the CDR3 is TGTGCCAGCAGCCCTCACTTGGCTAGCGGGGGGGACACAGATACGCAGTATTTT. This translates into CASSPHLASGGDTDTQYF.

V is TRBV7-9 and J is TRBJ2-1, with 11 positions matching TRBD1. Trimming took 3 bases from V and 6 from J; bases not matched to a gene: 4. The CDR3 sequence is 15 residues long. Germline assignment: CDR1 SEHNR and CDR2 FQNEAQ (reference sequence). The CDR3 loop reads CASSLRDRGSNEQFF. CDR3 DNA sequence: TGTGCCAGCAGCTTGCGGGACAGGGGGTCCAATGAGCAGTTCTTC.

Comments on this clone: Compared with germline, one end of the junction differs, possibly owing to a read error. The V gene is TRBV10-3, the J gene TRBJ2-7, with 9 bases fitting TRBD1. The germline CDR1 and CDR2 sequences are ENHRY and SYGVKD. CDR3 length: 14 amino acids. CDR3 sequence reads: CAIREWDRDDEQYF. The CDR3, as DNA: TGTGCCATCAGAGAGTGGGACAGGGATGACGAGCAGTACTTC.

The J gene is TRBJ1-6, the V gene TRBV7-4; a weak D match, TRBD1 (6 bases). The germline gives CDR1 SGHVT, CDR2 SQSDAQ. The CDR3 loop spans 13 amino acids. V was pared by 10 bases and J by 14 bases, with 21 bases between. The CDR3 sequence: CATWAGASKALHF. CDR3 bases: TGTGCCACTTGGGCGGGGGCTAGTAAGGCCCTCCACTTT.

The J gene is TRBJ2-4, the V gene TRBV4-2; maybe TRBD2 (6 bases). The germline gives CDR1 LGHNA, CDR2 YNFKEQ. V was trimmed by 0 bases and J by 1 base, leaving 13 bases between them. There are 17 residues in the CDR3. CDR3 sequence reads: CASSQEGEGRAKNIQYF. In DNA form, the CDR3 reads TGTGCCAGCAGCCAAGAGGGAGAGGGGAGGGCCAAAAACATTCAGTACTTC.

The V and J genes are TRBV6-1 and TRBJ2-1, with 14 bases identical to TRBD2. The V gene's germline CDR1 is MNHNS and CDR2 SASEGT. V lost 4 bases and J lost 8; bases outside the gene matches: 4. The CDR3 loop spans 15 amino acids. The CDR3, as DNA: TGTGCCAGCAGTGGGACTAGCGGGGGGACGGATGAGCAGTTCTTC. Amino acid sequence: CASSGTSGGTDEQFF.

The rearrangement uses TRBV7-2 and TRBJ1-2; 8 nucleotides match TRBD1. The length of the CDR3 is 16 residues. CDR1 and CDR2 (germline): SGHTA, FQGNSA. Losses at the gene ends were 1 base for V and 8 bases for J; bases not matched to a gene: 12. CDR3 loop: CASSLGEGQGARGYTF. CDR3 DNA: TGTGCCAGCAGCTTAGGAGAGGGTCAGGGGGCCCGGGGCTACACCTTC.

The chain recombines TRBV27 with TRBJ2-7; D perhaps matches TRBD2 (5 bases). CDR3 size: 12 residues. Per germline, CDR1 MNHEY and CDR2 SMNVEV (reference sequence). The V end was cut by 5 bases, the J end by 1 base, with 6 bases between. The CDR3, as DNA: TGTGCCAGCAGTCGGGATTCCTACGAGCAGTACTTC. It codes for CASSRDSYEQYF.

Of note for this clone: A junction boundary mismatches the germline segment, possibly from a read error. This chain joins TRBV19 and TRBJ2-4; D not certain. Looked up from germline, CDR1 is LNHDA and CDR2 is SQIVND (reference sequence). This CDR3 has 16 amino acids. Written as DNA, the CDR3 is TGTGCCAGTAGTGTAGACCTGATAGCAACCAAAAACATTCAGTACTTC. Translated, it gives CASSVDLIATKNIQYF.

The rearrangement joins TRBV28 to TRBJ2-1; a weak D match, TRBD1 (5 bases). CDR1 is MDHEN, CDR2 SYDVKM, per germline. The CDR3 totals 15 residues. V lost 3 bases and J lost 5, with 14 bases in between. Here the CDR3 DNA reads TGTGCCAGCAGTTTTGGATGGGGCAGGGACAATGAGCAGTTCTTC. It encodes CASSFGWGRDNEQFF.

The chain carries TRBV29-1 and TRBJ2-1; 9 bases fit TRBD1. Trimming took 5 bases from V and 7 from J; bases not matched to a gene: 6. The CDR3 loop spans 13 amino acids. CDR1 is SQVTM and CDR2 is ANQGSEA in the germline V gene. CDR3 nucleotide sequence: TGCAGCGTTATACAGGGGGCGCAGAATGAGCAGTTCTTC. Residues: CSVIQGAQNEQFF.

The gene calls are TRBV27 and TRBJ1-1, with 8 nucleotides matching TRBD1. This CDR3 contains 14 residues. The V gene's germline CDR1 is MNHEY and CDR2 SMNVEV (reference sequence). With 5 bases clipped from V and 0 bases from J, the junction kept 2 bases outside the gene matches. CDR3 DNA sequence: TGTGCCAGCAGTCGACAGGGGATGAACACTGAAGCTTTCTTT. It specifies CASSRQGMNTEAFF.

This clone was counted only a few times. This chain's CDR3 is CASSLVPQDRAVNQPQHF. CDR3 DNA sequence: TGTGCCAGCAGCTTGGTCCCCCAGGACAGGGCAGTTAATCAGCCCCAGCATTTT. V is TRBV7-2 and J is TRBJ1-5; TRBD1 aligns across 8 bases. CDR3 size: 18 residues. Losses at the gene ends were 3 bases for V and 4 bases for J; bases not matched to a gene: 14. Germline CDR1 is SGHTA and CDR2 is FQGNSA.

Concerning this clone: It is unclear where the CDR3 begins or ends on the DNA, so no DNA is shown, and the CDR3 is as TCRdb lists it. This chain links TRBV7-4 with TRBJ1-6. Germline CDR1 SGHVT, CDR2 SQSDAQ. The length of the CDR3 is 11 amino acids, counting both ends. The CDR3 loop is CASSFGGGAHF.

The chain carries TRBV7-7 and TRBJ1-4; D remains unclear. The CDR3 length is 14 residues. V shed 1 base and J shed 4 bases, with 7 bases lying between them. The germline V gene encodes CDR1 SSHAT and CDR2 FNYEAQ (reference sequence). In DNA form, the CDR3 reads TGTGCCAGCAGCTTAGACAGTGATAATGAAAAACTGTTTTTT. Translation: CASSLDSDNEKLFF.

This chain links TRBV15 with TRBJ2-7; no definite D call. Germline values: CDR1 LNHNV, CDR2 YYDKDF (reference sequence). The CDR3 has 11 residues. Trimming took 0 bases from V and 6 from J, leaving 3 bases between them. The CDR3 nucleotides are TGTGCCACCAGCAGAGACCGCGAGCAGTACTTC. This encodes CATSRDREQYF.

This chain uses TRBV2 with TRBJ1-6, with unresolved D. Per germline, CDR1 SNHLY and CDR2 FYNNEI. The V and J ends lost 2 bases and 5 bases respectively, with 10 bases between them. The CDR3 covers 15 residues. For the CDR3, the DNA is TGTGCCAGCAGTGAATCACTGGGAGATAATTCACCCCTCCACTTT. Amino acid sequence: CASSESLGDNSPLHF.

The rearrangement joins TRBV5-1 to TRBJ2-3; D is possibly TRBD1 (5 bases). The CDR3 runs 15 residues. The V end was cut by 0 bases, the J end by 4 bases, with 12 bases between. Germline CDR1 reads SGHRS; CDR2 reads YFSETQ. DNA for the CDR3: TGCGCCAGCAGCTTGGGGGGCCGGAGTCCAGATACGCAGTATTTT. It codes for CASSLGGRSPDTQYF.